This TCR beta chain was documented in a study of OX40 agonist ivuxolimab in advanced cancers. Study-level background: Treatment received earlier with anti-PD-1, anti-PD-L1 or anti-CTLA-4 agents was allowed, and under 50% had some.

Points from the study as a whole: Expanded clones were, on average, more numerous in CD8+ T cells than in CD4+.

Assay: immunoSEQ multiplex PCR; the TCRdb copy retains only in-frame clones and omits some. Here the sample spans around 82,000 clones, 70% to 90% being singletons. With baseline, cycle 4 day 1, and cycle 7 day 1 as timepoints, blood was sampled. Points on this clone: Its specificity is not known. As the CDR3 is not closed by the conserved phenylalanine or tryptophan, this likely results from a read error.

J gave up 6 bases and V 4 bases, and 6 bases lay outside the gene matches. CDR1 and CDR2 from the germline V gene are MNHEY and SVGAGI. This CDR3 spans 15 amino acids. The TCR originated in an adult with an advanced solid tumor such as melanoma, head and neck, liver or kidney cancer. This chain links TRBV6-5 with TRBJ1-6; TRBD1 matches at 7 bases. This sample comprised CD4+ or CD8+ T cells sorted from blood, obtained in a trial of the OX40 agonist ivuxolimab. CDR3 protein: CASSSRDSTNSPLHL. CDR3 sequence (DNA): TGTGCCAGCAGTTCCCGGGACAGTACTAATTCACCCCTCCACCTT.